The 9 T cell receptor beta chains presented below share a single source sample, sequenced in a study of beta chain features in type 1 diabetes. Expressed TCRB transcripts got sequenced, as all isolated RNA was reverse transcribed. Sequenced by immunoSEQ multiplex PCR; TCRdb stores in-frame clones only, minus some. This table has about 350,000 clones, about 20% appearing once. Material: naive CD4+ T cells from blood. The source of these receptors is a woman aged 18 to 35 in good health.

V gene TRBV5-1 combines with J gene TRBJ1-2; tentatively, D is TRBD1 (6 bases). The germline CDR1 and CDR2 sequences are SGHRS and YFSETQ. The V end lost 3 bases, the J end lost 2 bases, and 14 bases lay between the germline ends. The CDR3 runs 15 residues. The CDR3 here is CASSSSGQMNYGYTF. For the CDR3, the DNA is TGCGCCAGCAGCTCCTCGGGACAAATGAACTATGGCTACACCTTC.

The CDR3 loop is CASSQIQGSVGNEQFF. DNA for the CDR3: TGCGCCAGCAGCCAAATACAGGGGAGCGTAGGAAATGAGCAGTTCTTC. The chain is built from TRBV4-1 and TRBJ2-1; 7 bases fit TRBD1. Germline V gene data show CDR1 as MGHRA and CDR2 as YSYEKL. After removal of 2 bases from V and 7 bases from J, the junction contained 11 bases not matched to a gene. This CDR3 contains 16 residues.

J is TRBJ1-1 and V is TRBV7-9, with D unclear. Looked up from germline, CDR1 is SEHNR and CDR2 is FQNEAQ (reference sequence). V lost 5 bases to trimming and J lost 8 bases, with 12 bases between them. This CDR3 region has 12 residues. Here the CDR3 reads CASSPPQIEAFF. CDR3 DNA sequence: TGTGCCAGCAGCCCCCCACAGATCGAAGCTTTCTTT. Combining the CDR3 with reference TRBV7-9 and TRBJ1-1 gives the whole variable domain DTGVSQNPRHKITKRGQNVTFRCDPISEHNRLYWYRQTLGQGPEFLTYFQNEAQLEKSRLLSDRFSAERPKGSFSTLEIQRTEQGDSAMYLCASSPPQIEAFFGQGTRLTVV.

This chain connects TRBV15 to TRBJ2-2, with D possibly being TRBD2 (6 bases). V was pared by 6 bases and J by 4 bases, with 6 bases between. This CDR3 is 12 amino acids long. Germline V gene sequence: CDR1 LNHNV, CDR2 YYDKDF (reference sequence). The CDR3 loop is CATREGTGELFF. The DNA for the CDR3 is TGTGCCACCAGGGAGGGCACCGGGGAGCTGTTTTTT.

CDR3 protein: CATSRDRGSGDQPQHF. The CDR3 nucleotides read TGTGCCACCAGCAGAGATCGGGGCAGCGGGGATCAGCCCCAGCATTTT. This rearrangement joins TRBV15 to TRBJ1-5; D might be TRBD1 (5 bases). V lost 0 bases, J lost 5 bases, and 14 bases lay in between. CDR3 length: 16 residues. Per the germline V gene, CDR1 is LNHNV and CDR2 is YYDKDF (reference sequence).

The chain combines TRBV5-3 with TRBJ2-1; possible D gene TRBD2, 5 bases. Being an ORF, TRBV5-3 has a function that is uncertain. Trimming pared 4 bases from V and 8 bases from J, leaving 7 bases between. CDR3 length: 11 residues. CDR3 DNA: TGTGCCAGAAGCCGGAGGCATGAGCAGTTCTTC. Translation gives CARSRRHEQFF.

In regard to this clone: At one end, the junction sequence differs from germline, possibly due to a read error. The chain recombines TRBV25-1 with TRBJ2-7; TRBD2 might be the D (6 bases). In germline, CDR1 is MGHDK, CDR2 SYGVNS. This CDR3 region has 14 residues. CDR3 protein: CASSESLGGVGLNF. In DNA form, the CDR3 reads TGTGCCAGCAGTGAAAGTTTAGGAGGGGTAGGGTTGAACTTC.

The CDR3 here is CASSPGGVGQPQHF. The CDR3 nucleotides read TGTGCCAGCAGCCCAGGGGGAGTGGGTCAGCCCCAGCATTTT. The gene calls are TRBV4-2 and TRBJ1-5; 7 nucleotides line up with TRBD1. Germline V gene sequence: CDR1 LGHNA, CDR2 YNFKEQ. J was trimmed by 6 bases and V by 4 bases; bases with no gene match: 6. CDR3 length: 14 residues.

The chain is built from TRBV27 and TRBJ1-1; D gene ambiguous. Germline V CDR1 and CDR2: MNHEY, SMNVEV (reference sequence). The CDR3 consists of 15 residues. V shed 1 base and J shed 5 bases, with 14 bases lying between them. The CDR3 coding sequence is TGTGCCAGCAGTTTATTCCCCCCGAGGTCGACTGAAGCTTTCTTT. It is translated as CASSLFPPRSTEAFF.